The 15 T cell receptor beta chains listed next were all sequenced from one sample in a study of monozygotic twins with inflammatory bowel disease. For each CDR3 protein, TCRdb gives one entry from its re-call of the 5' RACE reads, without DNA. In all, the sample yields hundreds of thousands of distinct CDR3 sequences. Sequenced: blood. The receptor source for this set is a human donor with ulcerative colitis or Crohn's disease, or a healthy co-twin of an affected twin (not recorded which).

The CDR3 is CASSPPPGQGNTEAFF. V usage is TRBV18 and J usage is TRBJ1-1; TCRdb's D call, TRBD1, is unchecked because there is no DNA. CDR3 length: 16 residues. Germline V gene sequence: CDR1 KGHSH, CDR2 LQKENI.

The chain recombines TRBV9 with TRBJ2-3. The germline V gene has CDR1 SGDLS and CDR2 YYNGEE. The CDR3 is 14 amino acids. The CDR3 is CASSVQERTDTQYF.

V usage is TRBV7-9 and J usage is TRBJ1-1; TCRdb reports TRBD1, a call that lacks DNA to check it against. The length of the CDR3 is 15 residues. Germline lookup yields CDR1 SEHNR and CDR2 FQNEAQ (reference sequence). CDR3 amino acids: CASRYHQGGNTEAFF.

The chain recombines TRBV29-1 with TRBJ2-1; no DNA is available, so the TRBD2 call from TCRdb remains unchecked. The germline CDR1 and CDR2 sequences are SQVTM and ANQGSEA. There are 11 residues in the CDR3. CDR3 residues: CSVPGAGGRFF.

The chain couples TRBV20-1 to TRBJ2-1; lacking DNA, the TRBD2 call made by TCRdb goes unchecked. This CDR3 is 16 amino acids long. Per the germline V gene, CDR1 is DFQATT and CDR2 is SNEGSKA (reference sequence). The CDR3 loop reads CSASLAGSLSYNEQFF.

V and J are TRBV6-1 and TRBJ2-7; TCRdb's D call of TRBD1 is untestable without DNA. The CDR3 totals 14 residues. Germline loops: CDR1 MNHNS, CDR2 SASEGT. The CDR3 protein is CASTYRAGRYEQYF.

V and J are TRBV20-1 and TRBJ1-5; TCRdb names TRBD1, which stays unverified in the absence of DNA. CDR3 size: 13 residues. CDR1 and CDR2 from the germline V gene are DFQATT and SNEGSKA (reference sequence). This chain's CDR3 is CSARPGPTQPQHF.

The chain has TRBV3-1 and TRBJ2-2; the TRBD2 assignment by TCRdb is unverifiable without DNA. Germline CDR1 LGHDT, CDR2 YNNKEL (reference sequence). The CDR3 runs 16 residues. CDR3 sequence: CASSSYSGSNTGELFF. Using reference TRBV3-1 and TRBJ2-2 for the parts outside the CDR3, the full variable domain is DTAVSQTPKYLVTQMGNDKSIKCEQNLGHDTMYWYKQDSKKFLKIMFSYNNKELIINETVPNRFSPKSPDKAHLNLHINSLELGDSAVYFCASSSYSGSNTGELFFGEGSRLTVL.

The chain is built from TRBV20-1 and TRBJ2-3; TCRdb gives TRBD1 as the D gene, but with no DNA this cannot be confirmed. CDR1 and CDR2 (germline): DFQATT, SNEGSKA (reference sequence). CDR3 length: 14 residues. The CDR3 is CSGVQGTHTDTQYF.

The chain couples TRBV19 to TRBJ1-1. CDR1 and CDR2 (germline): LNHDA, SQIVND (reference sequence). The CDR3 totals 12 residues. CDR3 in amino acids: CASSPTRFEAFF.

V is TRBV7-2 and J is TRBJ1-2; absent DNA, TCRdb's TRBD1 call cannot be checked. This CDR3 contains 13 residues. Germline CDR1 is SGHTA and CDR2 is FQGNSA. The CDR3 sequence is CASSHQTGGGYTF.

V and J are TRBV12-3 or TRBV12-4 and TRBJ2-3; the TRBD2 assignment by TCRdb is unverifiable without DNA. The CDR3 runs 15 residues. The CDR3 reads CASTSPRASIDTQYF.

The gene calls are TRBV29-1 and TRBJ1-2; TCRdb selects TRBD1, and the lack of DNA leaves this call unchecked. The CDR3 totals 14 residues. The germline CDR1 and CDR2 sequences are SQVTM and ANQGSEA. The chain's CDR3 is CSVDWGWSNYGYTF.

V and J are TRBV30 and TRBJ2-1; TCRdb's D gene call, TRBD2, goes unchecked for lack of DNA. This CDR3 is built from 13 residues. Germline CDR1 reads GTSNPN; CDR2 reads SVGIG (reference sequence). The CDR3 region is CAYTGLLVYEQFF.

The V and J genes are TRBV19 and TRBJ2-7. The CDR3 sequence is 13 residues long. From germline, CDR1 is LNHDA and CDR2 SQIVND (reference sequence). CDR3 amino acids: CASSIAGPWEQYF.